These 10 T cell receptor beta chains share one sample of origin, sequenced in a study of blood T cell repertoires in COVID-19. Generated by immunoSEQ multiplex PCR, the TCRdb table keeps only in-frame clones and is missing some. The sample contains 200,000 to 250,000 clones, roughly three quarters of which appear only once. Sample: peripheral blood. These receptors came from a woman aged 35 to 49 with active or convalescent COVID-19.

V is TRBV28 and J is TRBJ1-2; 7 bases line up with TRBD1. Germline V gene sequence: CDR1 MDHEN, CDR2 SYDVKM. CDR3 size: 15 residues. Trimming cost V 2 bases and J 0 bases; bases outside gene matches: 3. The CDR3 loop reads CASSLDRVTNYGYTF. The CDR3 DNA reads TGTGCCAGCAGTTTAGACAGGGTCACTAACTATGGCTACACCTTC.

V is TRBV7-9 and J is TRBJ1-6, with D perhaps TRBD1 (6 bases). V was cut by 2 bases and J by 8 bases, with 10 bases left in between. Germline V CDR1 and CDR2: SEHNR, FQNEAQ (reference sequence). This CDR3 is built from 14 residues. In DNA form, the CDR3 reads TGTGCCAGCAGCTTATCTCCAGGGGATTCACCCCTCCACTTT. Protein sequence: CASSLSPGDSPLHF. Variable domain in full (rest from reference TRBV7-9 and TRBJ1-6): DTGVSQNPRHKITKRGQNVTFRCDPISEHNRLYWYRQTLGQGPEFLTYFQNEAQLEKSRLLSDRFSAERPKGSFSTLEIQRTEQGDSAMYLCASSLSPGDSPLHFGNGTRLTVT.

The chain recombines TRBV14 with TRBJ1-1; 10 bases line up with TRBD1. Germline V CDR1 and CDR2: SGHDN, FVKESK. This CDR3 contains 14 residues. V shed 4 bases, J shed 4 bases, and the junction held 3 bases outside the gene matches. CDR3 DNA sequence: TGTGCCAGCAGCCGGACAGGGGGAGTCACTGAAGCTTTCTTT. It is translated as CASSRTGGVTEAFF.

V gene TRBV19 combines with J gene TRBJ1-4; 8 bases map to TRBD1. V was pared by 5 bases and J by 0 bases, with 14 bases of the junction left unmatched. The germline gives CDR1 LNHDA, CDR2 SQIVND (reference sequence). This CDR3 has 19 residues. CDR3 residues: CASSPLDRGRLATNEKLFF. CDR3 coding DNA: TGTGCCAGTAGTCCCCTTGACAGGGGCCGTCTTGCAACTAATGAAAAACTGTTTTTT.

This sequence joins TRBV27 and TRBJ1-1; possible D gene TRBD1, 5 bases. The CDR3 is 12 amino acids. In germline, CDR1 is MNHEY, CDR2 SMNVEV (reference sequence). V lost 7 bases to trimming and J lost 4 bases, with 10 bases between them. The CDR3: CASKRGTTEAFF. CDR3 sequence (DNA): TGTGCCAGCAAAAGGGGCACCACTGAAGCTTTCTTT.

The chain recombines TRBV3-1 (or the pseudogene TRBV3-2) with TRBJ2-3; tentative D call: TRBD1 (5 bases). The CDR3 has 15 amino acids. Trimming shortened V by 1 base and J by 5 bases, and 13 bases separated the two germline ends. Germline V lookup: CDR1 LGHDT, CDR2 YNNKEL (reference sequence). CDR3 loop: CASSQGQGALDTQYF. In DNA form, the CDR3 reads TGTGCCAGCAGCCAAGGCCAAGGGGCCTTAGATACGCAGTATTTT.

This sequence joins TRBV6-1 and TRBJ1-2; 7 nucleotides align to TRBD1. CDR1 and CDR2 from the germline V gene are MNHNS and SASEGT. The CDR3 has 14 amino acids. With V trimmed by 3 bases and J by 6 bases, 7 bases remained unmatched. CDR3 loop: CASSEDRIGNGYTF. CDR3 nucleotides: TGTGCCAGCAGTGAGGACAGGATTGGCAATGGCTACACCTTC.

This sequence joins TRBV5-1 and TRBJ2-2; D is perhaps TRBD1 (5 bases). V lost 0 bases to trimming and J lost 1 base, with 7 bases between them. Per germline, CDR1 SGHRS and CDR2 YFSETQ. The CDR3 is 15 residues long. CDR3 protein: CASSLDGQNTGELFF. CDR3 sequence (DNA): TGCGCCAGCAGCTTGGACGGACAGAACACCGGGGAGCTGTTTTTT.

Turning to this clone: In the same sample, other DNA sequences code for this CDR3. The chain carries TRBV6-5 and TRBJ1-2; maybe TRBD1 (5 bases). Trimming removed 2 bases from V and 5 bases from J, with 9 bases in between. The CDR3 extends over 13 amino acids. Germline loops: CDR1 MNHEY, CDR2 SVGAGI. The CDR3 DNA is TGTGCCAGCAGTTACCTTCAGGGATATGGCTACACCTTC. Protein product: CASSYLQGYGYTF.

The genes are TRBV5-1 and TRBJ2-1; 11 nucleotides agree with TRBD2. The CDR3 sequence is 18 residues long. With V trimmed by 5 bases and J by 7 bases, 17 bases remained unmatched. CDR1 is SGHRS, CDR2 YFSETQ, per germline. CDR3 coding DNA: TGCGCCAGCAGAGCTACTAGCGGGGGCTCCTCCGGGAGTAATGAGCAGTTCTTC. As protein: CASRATSGGSSGSNEQFF.